Listed below are T cell receptor beta chains from one sample, sequenced in a study of identical twins. Each CDR3 protein gets one entry after TCRdb re-called the 5' RACE reads with MiXCR. The sample has some 1,600,000 distinct CDR3 sequences; around a third are singletons. Sequencing used cord blood. The receptor set was obtained from a newborn girl in good health. CDR3s include the opening cysteine and the closing phenylalanine or tryptophan. A D gene is named only where the DNA matches it firmly. A row's size may be missing; if present it is once, few, many or a size class.

abundance	j_gene	d_gene	v_gene	CDR3aa	CDR3nt
many	TRBJ2-3	TRBD2	TRBV7-2	CASSPTSGRNTQYF	TGTGCCAGCAGCCCAACTAGCGGGAGGAATACGCAGTATTTT
-	TRBJ1-1	-	TRBV20-1	CSARDEGTTQAFF	TGCAGTGCTAGAGATGAGGGGACAACTCAAGCTTTCTTT
few	TRBJ2-1	TRBD2	TRBV9	CASSVSGGRGNEQFF	TGTGCCAGCAGCGTAAGCGGGGGGCGTGGTAATGAGCAGTTCTTC
-	TRBJ2-3	TRBD1	TRBV18	CASSRTTGTGGIDTQYF	TGTGCCAGCTCAAGGACCACCGGGACAGGGGGCATAGATACGCAGTATTTT
-	TRBJ1-6	-	TRBV12-3/TRBV12-4	CATRGQENSPLHF	TGTGCCACCCGGGGCCAGGAGAATTCACCCCTCCACTTT
-	TRBJ1-2	-	TRBV9	CASSARSTVNYGCTF	TGTGCCAGCAGCGCCCGATCGACAGTGAACTATGGCTGCACCTTC
-	TRBJ2-1	TRBD2	TRBV20-1	CSGGEPGGYNEQFF	TGCAGTGGAGGAGAACCGGGGGGGTACAATGAGCAGTTCTTC
-	TRBJ2-1	TRBD2	TRBV3-1	CASTLSAGGYNEQFF	TGTGCCAGCACCTTATCAGCGGGAGGTTACAATGAGCAGTTCTTC
many	TRBJ1-2	-	TRBV20-1	CSARATGTYGYTF	TGCAGTGCTAGGGCTACAGGGACCTATGGCTACACCTTC
few	TRBJ2-1	TRBD2	TRBV11-2	CASSLYHRFWDNSGGTTFNEQFF	TGTGCCAGCTCCCTCTATCACCGCTTCTGGGATAATAGCGGGGGAACTACTTTCAATGAGCAGTTCTTC
-	TRBJ2-7	TRBD2	TRBV18	CASSPIAGGINEQYF	TGTGCCAGCTCACCTATAGCGGGGGGGATAAACGAGCAGTACTTC
-	TRBJ2-3	-	TRBV5-1	CASSPREYGMTDTQYF	TGCGCCAGCAGCCCGAGAGAGTACGGGATGACAGATACGCAGTATTTT
few	TRBJ2-1	-	TRBV24-1	CATSDSRRAAREFF	TGTGCCACCAGTGATTCCCGCCGGGCAGCTCGGGAGTTCTTC
-	TRBJ2-1	-	TRBV19	CASSRDSRLDVQFF	TGTGCCAGTAGCCGGGACTCACGTCTGGATGTGCAGTTCTTC
-	TRBJ1-2	-	TRBV7-9	CASSSSWVGNYGYTF	TGTGCCAGCAGCTCATCATGGGTCGGGAACTATGGCTACACCTTC
-	TRBJ2-2	-	TRBV10-3	CAIRGRQNTGELFF	TGTGCCATCAGGGGGAGACAGAACACCGGGGAGCTGTTTTTT
few	TRBJ1-2	-	TRBV3-1	CASSQDRRAYPPDGYTF	TGTGCCAGCAGCCAAGATAGGAGGGCCTATCCTCCTGATGGCTACACCTTC
-	TRBJ1-6	TRBD1	TRBV20-1	CSELNRDSRNSPLHF	TGCAGCGAATTGAACCGGGACAGCCGAAATTCACCCCTCCACTTT
-	TRBJ2-2	TRBD2	TRBV29-1	CSGTSGAANTGELFF	TGCAGCGGGACTAGCGGAGCAGCGAACACCGGGGAGCTGTTTTTT
-	TRBJ1-5	-	TRBV12-3/TRBV12-4	CASSLESRQVNQPQHF	TGTGCCAGCAGTTTAGAGTCTCGGCAGGTCAATCAGCCCCAGCATTTT
-	TRBJ2-7	-	TRBV3-1	CASSQDLTRSSYEQYF	TGTGCCAGCAGCCAAGATCTCACGAGGAGCTCCTACGAGCAGTACTTC
-	TRBJ2-3	TRBD2	TRBV6-2/TRBV6-3	CASSWERGLTDTQYF	TGTGCCAGCAGTTGGGAGCGGGGGCTCACAGATACGCAGTATTTT
-	TRBJ1-2	TRBD1	TRBV28	CASSLLDRDDYGYTF	TGTGCCAGCAGTTTATTGGACAGGGATGACTATGGCTACACCTTC
-	TRBJ2-7	-	TRBV12-3/TRBV12-4	CASSLKARGDEQYF	TGTGCCAGCAGTTTAAAAGCGAGGGGAGACGAGCAGTACTTC
few	TRBJ2-1	TRBD2	TRBV20-1	CSASGTSGGARNEQFF	TGCAGTGCTAGCGGGACTAGCGGGGGGGCAAGGAATGAGCAGTTCTTC
-	TRBJ2-5	-	TRBV28	CASSLDIRVGQYF	TGTGCCAGCAGTTTGGATATTAGGGTTGGACAGTACTTC
few	TRBJ2-1	-	TRBV7-2	CASSFGLHHAYNEQFF	TGTGCCAGCAGCTTTGGCCTGCACCACGCCTACAATGAGCAGTTCTTC
-	TRBJ2-5	TRBD2	TRBV24-1	CATSDSGLAPRVEQYF	TGTGCCACCAGTGATTCGGGACTAGCGCCGAGGGTTGAGCAGTACTTC
once	TRBJ1-5	-	TRBV18	CASSPGQNRPQHF	TGTGCCAGCTCACCGGGACAAAATCGGCCCCAGCATTTT
-	TRBJ2-3	-	TRBV2	CASLRGGGQYF	TGTGCCAGCCTTCGGGGCGGAGGGCAGTATTTT
few	TRBJ1-2	TRBD1	TRBV12-3/TRBV12-4	CASSQTGGKNYGYTF	TGTGCCAGCAGTCAGACAGGGGGAAAGAACTATGGCTACACCTTC
-	TRBJ2-6	-	TRBV11-1	CASSLGPFSGANVLTF	TGTGCCAGCAGCCTGGGACCGTTCTCTGGGGCCAACGTCCTGACTTTC
few	TRBJ2-1	TRBD1	TRBV4-1	CASRLGQASSYNEQFF	TGCGCCAGTAGGCTAGGACAGGCAAGCTCCTACAATGAGCAGTTCTTC
many	TRBJ2-1	TRBD2	TRBV29-1	CSVEGLVLYDEQFF	TGCAGCGTCGAGGGACTAGTCCTGTACGATGAGCAGTTCTTC
-	TRBJ2-1	-	TRBV20-1	CSAFERSSYNEQFF	TGCAGTGCTTTTGAGCGGAGCTCCTACAATGAGCAGTTCTTC
few	TRBJ2-7	-	TRBV12-3/TRBV12-4	CASTQLGSTYEQYF	TGTGCCAGCACCCAACTCGGGAGTACCTACGAGCAGTACTTC
-	TRBJ2-4	TRBD2	TRBV2	CASSGTSVAKNIQYF	TGTGCCAGCAGTGGGACTAGCGTAGCCAAAAACATTCAGTACTTC